Listed below are T cell receptor beta chains from one sample, sequenced in a study of post-analysis software for immune sequencing data. TCRdb fed the PCR reads into MiXCR, producing one record per CDR3 protein. The table has about 460,000 distinct CDR3 sequences, under 55% seen once; the top ten hold over 10%. The sample consisted of blood. The receptors shown here come from a girl aged 5-17 years with multiple sclerosis. Each CDR3 is given with its conserved first and last residue. Fields, in order: clone size, V gene, J gene, CDR3 length, D gene, CDR3 protein, CDR3 DNA. D genes are given only for firm matches. Only some rows state a clone size, as once, few, many or a class for expanded clones.

>.|TRBV28|TRBJ2-5|13|.
CATRLGGLETQYF
TGTGCTACAAGATTGGGGGGGCTAGAGACCCAGTACTTC
>few|TRBV12-3/TRBV12-4|TRBJ2-1|13|TRBD1
CAGGQGAYNEQFF
TGTGCCGGGGGACAGGGGGCGTATAATGAGCAGTTCTTC
>.|TRBV29-1|TRBJ2-1|15|.
CSVEIGRGPYNEQFF
TGCAGCGTTGAAATCGGCCGGGGACCCTACAATGAGCAGTTCTTC
>few|TRBV10-2|TRBJ2-5|22|TRBD2
CASSGVLRSSGTSGRWEETQYF
TGCGCCAGCAGTGGCGTTCTTCGTTCGTCGGGGACTAGCGGGAGATGGGAAGAGACCCAGTACTTC
>once|TRBV28|TRBJ2-5|14|TRBD1
CASSQRTGAEEQYF
TGTGCCAGCAGCCAACGGACAGGGGCAGAAGAGCAGTACTTC
>.|TRBV28|TRBJ2-1|12|.
CASSFVRYEQFF
TGTGCCAGCAGTTTCGTCAGGTACGAGCAGTTCTTC
>.|TRBV9|TRBJ2-7|13|.
CASSRQDYNEQYF
TGTGCCAGCAGTAGGCAGGACTACAATGAGCAGTACTTC
>.|TRBV7-9|TRBJ2-3|12|.
CASSEVGDTQYF
TGTGCCAGCAGCGAGGTCGGGGATACGCAGTATTTT
>once|TRBV28|TRBJ1-4|15|TRBD1
CASSPTGGSNEKLFF
TGTGCCAGCAGTCCGACAGGGGGATCAAATGAAAAACTGTTTTTT
>.|TRBV6-2/TRBV6-3|TRBJ2-6|15|.
CASSYGRSGANVLTF
TGTGCCAGCAGTTATGGGAGAAGTGGGGCCAACGTCCTGACTTTC
>.|TRBV20-1|TRBJ2-1|15|.
CSAQSPGSSYNEQFF
TGCAGTGCTCAGTCCCCCGGGAGCTCCTACAATGAGCAGTTCTTC
>.|TRBV12-3/TRBV12-4|TRBJ1-2|14|.
CASSDGQHLRGYTF
TGTGCCAGCAGCGACGGACAGCACCTCAGGGGCTACACCTTC
>once|TRBV30|TRBJ1-2|12|.
CAWSAGYYGYTF
TGTGCCTGGAGTGCGGGTTACTATGGCTACACCTTC
>few|TRBV20-1|TRBJ2-3|11|.
CSARHTDTQYF
TGCAGTGCTAGGCACACAGATACGCAGTATTTT
>once|TRBV6-2/TRBV6-3|TRBJ1-6|15|.
CASSYPAANNSPLHF
TGTGCCAGCAGTTACCCGGCAGCAAATAATTCACCCCTCCACTTT
>.|TRBV20-1|TRBJ2-1|13|TRBD2
CSANPSGYNEQFF
TGCAGTGCTAACCCTAGCGGATACAATGAGCAGTTCTTC
>few|TRBV4-2|TRBJ2-1|14|.
CASSPNSLWDEQFF
TGTGCCAGCAGCCCCAACTCCCTCTGGGATGAGCAGTTCTTC
>.|TRBV15|TRBJ2-1|14|.
CATSSGEGYNEQFF
TGTGCCACCAGCAGCGGTGAAGGCTACAATGAGCAGTTCTTC
>.|TRBV20-1|TRBJ2-3|18|TRBD2
CSARDPGLAGGPEDTQYF
TGCAGTGCTAGAGACCCGGGACTAGCGGGAGGGCCTGAAGATACGCAGTATTTT
>few|TRBV13|TRBJ2-7|14|TRBD2
CASSSSSGFYEQYF
TGTGCCAGCAGCTCCTCTAGCGGATTCTACGAGCAGTACTTC
>many|TRBV9|TRBJ2-7|15|TRBD2
CASGGSAGGIYEQYF
TGTGCCAGCGGAGGGTCAGCGGGAGGGATCTACGAGCAGTACTTC
>few|TRBV12-3/TRBV12-4|TRBJ1-2|15|.
CASIAGDTANYGYTF
TGTGCCAGCATTGCAGGGGACACGGCTAACTATGGCTACACCTTC
>.|TRBV3-1|TRBJ2-5|17|.
CASSLSWGTGQVETQYF
TGTGCCAGCAGCCTCTCCTGGGGGACGGGGCAAGTAGAGACCCAGTACTTC
>.|TRBV10-3|TRBJ2-3|14|.
CAISGALDTDTQYF
TGTGCCATCAGTGGGGCACTAGACACAGATACGCAGTATTTT
>.|TRBV20-1|TRBJ2-7|16|TRBD2
CSARDQQLAGYYEQYF
TGCAGTGCTAGAGATCAACAACTAGCGGGATACTACGAGCAGTACTTC
>.|TRBV7-2|TRBJ2-7|14|.
CASSVGTQAYEQYF
TGTGCCAGCAGCGTGGGGACGCAGGCCTACGAGCAGTACTTC
>few|TRBV4-1|TRBJ1-1|16|TRBD1
CASSQGQIGTGVKAFF
TGCGCCAGCAGCCAAGGTCAAATAGGGACAGGGGTAAAAGCTTTCTTT
>.|TRBV20-1|TRBJ2-1|19|TRBD2
CSAGTIGAGGPLPYNEQFF
TGCAGTGCTGGTACCATCGGAGCGGGAGGGCCCCTGCCCTACAATGAGCAGTTCTTC
>.|TRBV30|TRBJ1-1|12|.
CAWMDRDAEAFF
TGTGCCTGGATGGACCGAGACGCTGAAGCTTTCTTT
>.|TRBV2|TRBJ2-5|13|.
CASSDRREETQYF
TGTGCCAGCAGTGATAGGAGGGAAGAGACCCAGTACTTC
>few|TRBV20-1|TRBJ2-7|13|.
CSARAGGNYEQYF
TGCAGTGCTAGAGCAGGGGGGAACTACGAGCAGTACTTC
>few|TRBV20-1|TRBJ2-1|14|TRBD2
CSALAGAKYNEQFF
TGCAGTGCTCTAGCGGGAGCCAAATACAATGAGCAGTTCTTC
>.|TRBV6-5|TRBJ2-5|15|TRBD2
CASSPGLPVGETQYF
TGTGCCAGCAGCCCGGGACTACCCGTAGGAGAGACCCAGTACTTC
>once|TRBV7-9|TRBJ1-5|14|.
CASSLDRDGQPQHF
TGTGCCAGCAGCTTAGACAGGGATGGCCAGCCCCAGCATTTT
>few|TRBV29-1|TRBJ2-1|14|.
CSVAPRAIPNEQFF
TGCAGCGTCGCACCCCGGGCGATACCCAATGAGCAGTTCTTC
>once|TRBV29-1|TRBJ2-3|15|TRBD1
CSVEPGTGGLDTQYF
TGCAGCGTTGAACCGGGGACAGGGGGCTTGGATACGCAGTATTTT
>.|TRBV12-3/TRBV12-4|TRBJ2-7|14|TRBD2
CASSPPGLTYEQYF
TGTGCCAGCAGCCCGCCGGGACTAACCTACGAGCAGTACTTC
>.|TRBV5-1|TRBJ2-5|16|TRBD1
CASSLQITGGVETQYF
TGCGCCAGCAGCCTACAGATTACAGGGGGAGTAGAGACCCAGTACTTC
>few|TRBV5-1|TRBJ2-1|15|.
CASSLAETSYNEQFF
TGCGCCAGCAGCTTGGCCGAAACATCCTACAATGAGCAGTTCTTC
>once|TRBV5-1|TRBJ2-5|15|TRBD2
CASSSIAGVGETQYF
TGCGCCAGCAGCTCGATAGCGGGAGTCGGAGAGACCCAGTACTTC
>few|TRBV20-1|TRBJ2-7|13|.
CSARDRSPYEQYF
TGCAGTGCTAGAGATAGGAGTCCCTACGAGCAGTACTTC
>few|TRBV28|TRBJ2-3|17|TRBD2
CASSSEIRLADTDTQYF
TGTGCCAGCAGTTCCGAAATTAGACTAGCGGACACAGATACGCAGTATTTT
>.|TRBV7-2|TRBJ2-7|16|TRBD2
CASSSALAGGQNEQYF
TGTGCCAGTAGCTCCGCACTAGCGGGAGGACAAAACGAGCAGTACTTC